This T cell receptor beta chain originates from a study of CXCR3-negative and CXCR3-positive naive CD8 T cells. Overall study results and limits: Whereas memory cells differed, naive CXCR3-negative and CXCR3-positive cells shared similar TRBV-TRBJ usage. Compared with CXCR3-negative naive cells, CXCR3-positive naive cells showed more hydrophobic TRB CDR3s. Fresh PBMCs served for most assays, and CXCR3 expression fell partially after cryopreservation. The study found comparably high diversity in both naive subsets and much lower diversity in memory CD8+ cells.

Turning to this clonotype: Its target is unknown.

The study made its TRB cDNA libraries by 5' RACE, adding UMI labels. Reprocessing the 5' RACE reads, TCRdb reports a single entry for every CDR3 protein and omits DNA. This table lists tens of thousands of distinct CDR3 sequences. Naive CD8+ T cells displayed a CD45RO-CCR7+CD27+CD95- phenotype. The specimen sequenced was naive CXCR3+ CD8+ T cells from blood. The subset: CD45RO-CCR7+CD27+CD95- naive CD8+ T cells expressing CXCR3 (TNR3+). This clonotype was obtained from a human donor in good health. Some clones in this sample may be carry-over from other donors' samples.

Here the CDR3 reads CASSLAGTSNQPQHF. The V call is TRBV7-6, the J call TRBJ1-5; TCRdb returns TRBD1, unconfirmable since there is no DNA. In germline, CDR1 is SGHVS, CDR2 FNYEAQ. The CDR3 runs 15 residues.